This T cell receptor (beta chain) was recorded in a study of blood T cell repertoires in COVID-19. Across about two dozen US areas, participants ranged in age from roughly 18 to 95 years. Method: immunoSEQ multiplex PCR; TCRdb's copy keeps in-frame clones and lacks some. The table lists about 460,000 clones, roughly nine tenths of them singletons. V shed 4 bases and J 7 bases; nucleotides not matched to a gene: 9. CDR1 MNHEY and CDR2 SMNVEV come from the germline V gene (reference sequence). This CDR3 is built from 14 residues. This chain joins TRBV27 and TRBJ1-1; 7 bases agree with TRBD1. The TCR sequence derives from a woman aged 60-75 years who had recovered from COVID-19. The sample consisted of PBMCs or T cells enriched from blood (not recorded which). The CDR3 nucleotides are TGTGCCAGCAGTTCCCCGACAGGGCGGGGTGAAGCTTTCTTT. Amino acid sequence: CASSSPTGRGEAFF.